The 12 T cell receptor beta chains given below trace back to one sample, sequenced in a study of blood T cell repertoires in COVID-19. This table comes from immunoSEQ multiplex PCR, and its TCRdb copy is limited to in-frame clones, with some not included. Here the sample spans about 250,000 clones, about 86% being singletons. The specimen was PBMCs or T cells enriched from blood (not recorded which). The origin of the receptors is a man aged 45-65 years who had recovered from COVID-19.

The chain links TRBV6-1 to TRBJ1-4, with 7 bases that match TRBD1. Trimming took 2 bases from V and 6 from J; bases not matched to a gene: 3. The CDR3 sequence is 14 residues long. CDR1 and CDR2 from the germline V gene are MNHNS and SASEGT. Written as DNA, the CDR3 is TGTGCCAGCAGTGAACGGGACAGCTATGAAAAACTGTTTTTT. Amino acid sequence: CASSERDSYEKLFF.

Notes on this clone: Germline and junction disagree at one end, which may indicate a read error. The chain carries TRBV6-4 and TRBJ2-5; D is uncertain. This CDR3 comprises 9 residues. The germline CDR1 and CDR2 sequences are MRHNA and SNTAGT. For the CDR3, the DNA is TGTGCCAGCAGTCCTTCCACGGACTTC. This sequence encodes CASSPSTDF.

The chain has TRBV5-1 and TRBJ1-1; D gene unclear. This CDR3 region has 13 residues. V was cut by 0 bases and J by 10 bases, with 13 bases left in between. Per the germline V gene, CDR1 is SGHRS and CDR2 is YFSETQ. CDR3 region: CASSLEIQARAFF. The CDR3 DNA reads TGCGCCAGCAGCTTGGAAATTCAGGCCAGAGCTTTCTTT.

This clone was counted a few times. This sequence joins TRBV10-1 and TRBJ1-2; 7 bases are shared with TRBD1. The ends lost 4 bases at V and 4 bases at J; junction bases unmatched: 3. Germline values: CDR1 WNHNN, CDR2 SYGVQD (reference sequence). The CDR3 runs to 13 residues. The CDR3 sequence: CASSAGTAYGYTF. In DNA, the CDR3 is TGCGCCAGCAGTGCCGGGACAGCCTATGGCTACACCTTC.

Here the CDR3 reads CSESGGPGSGNEQFF. As DNA, the CDR3 is TGCAGCGAGAGCGGGGGGCCCGGTTCCGGGAATGAGCAGTTCTTC. The gene calls are TRBV29-1 and TRBJ2-1; 9 bases fit TRBD2. Losses at the gene ends were 7 bases for V and 7 bases for J; bases not matched to a gene: 14. This CDR3 comprises 15 residues. Germline values: CDR1 SQVTM, CDR2 ANQGSEA.

The gene calls are TRBV27 and TRBJ2-7; 8 nucleotides agree with TRBD2. Germline values: CDR1 MNHEY, CDR2 SMNVEV (reference sequence). This CDR3 is 14 amino acids long. The V gene end was trimmed by 5 bases and the J gene end by 2 bases; junction bases not matched to a gene: 5. CDR3 nucleotide sequence: TGTGCCAGCAGTCCGACTAGCGAGGCCTACGAGCAGTACTTC. Its protein is CASSPTSEAYEQYF.

The sample holds a few counts of this clone. CDR3: CASSAVIQGRSEAFF. The CDR3 nucleotides read TGCGCCAGCAGCGCCGTGATACAGGGGAGGTCTGAAGCTTTCTTT. The rearrangement joins TRBV10-1 to TRBJ1-1, with 7 bases lining up with TRBD1. J was trimmed by 6 bases and V by 6 bases; bases with no gene match: 13. This CDR3 is built from 15 residues. Germline assignment: CDR1 WNHNN and CDR2 SYGVQD (reference sequence).

The rearrangement links TRBV11-2 to TRBJ2-1; 10 bases map to TRBD2. There are 18 residues in the CDR3. Germline V lookup: CDR1 SGHAT, CDR2 FQNNGV. J was trimmed by 0 bases and V by 7 bases; bases with no gene match: 12. The CDR3 is CASKGGLGLAVSYNEQFF. CDR3 coding DNA: TGTGCCAGCAAAGGGGGACTCGGACTAGCGGTCTCCTACAATGAGCAGTTCTTC.

This chain connects TRBV12-3 or TRBV12-4 to TRBJ1-2; D ambiguous. The CDR3 has 13 amino acids. V was pared by 5 bases and J by 4 bases, with 11 bases between. The CDR3 bases are TGTGCCAGCAGTCAACAGCAGTTCTATGGCTACACCTTC. Amino acids: CASSQQQFYGYTF.

V gene TRBV3-1 (or the pseudogene TRBV3-2) combines with J gene TRBJ2-7; tentatively, D is TRBD2 (6 bases). Germline V gives CDR1 LGHDT, CDR2 YNNKEL (reference sequence). There are 15 residues in the CDR3. V was pared by 4 bases and J by 5 bases, with 18 bases between. The CDR3, as DNA: TGTGCCAGCAGCCGGAAACTAGCCGGAACGCACGAGCAGTACTTC. Translated, it gives CASSRKLAGTHEQYF.

This sequence joins TRBV14 and TRBJ2-3; TRBD1 matches at 7 bases. V lost 4 bases to trimming and J lost 5 bases; unmatched junction nucleotides: 18. This CDR3 spans 18 amino acids. Germline V gives CDR1 SGHDN, CDR2 FVKESK. CDR3: CASSPLQGRGFSGDTQYF. CDR3 DNA: TGTGCCAGCAGCCCCTTACAGGGCAGGGGGTTTTCCGGAGATACGCAGTATTTT.

This clone was found a few times. The chain couples TRBV6-5 to TRBJ1-2; D not resolved. The CDR3 sequence is 13 residues long. The V gene's germline CDR1 is MNHEY and CDR2 SVGAGI. The ends were cut back, 1 base at V and 7 bases at J, with 10 bases in the middle. DNA of the CDR3: TGTGCCAGCAGTTACTTGGCAGGAGGTGGCTACACCTTC. Translating it yields CASSYLAGGGYTF.